These 18 T cell receptor beta chains were sequenced from one sample in a study of control samples from healthy donors and cancer patients. Sequenced by immunoSEQ multiplex PCR; TCRdb stores in-frame clones only, minus some. The table records 150,000 or so clones, 92% of them present only once. The specimen sequenced was blood. These receptors came from a woman aged 25 to 39 in good health.

The chain uses TRBV29-1 and TRBJ2-1; 7 nucleotides line up with TRBD1. V shed 8 bases and J 7 bases; nucleotides not matched to a gene: 11. The CDR3 has 13 residues. The V gene's germline CDR1 is SQVTM and CDR2 ANQGSEA. CDR3 coding DNA: TGCAGCCTTACAGGGGACCCGTGGAATGAGCAGTTCTTC. Encoded protein: CSLTGDPWNEQFF.

The chain employs TRBV4-1 and TRBJ1-4; tentative D call: TRBD1 (6 bases). Trimming removed 6 bases from V and 0 bases from J, with 14 bases in between. This CDR3 contains 16 residues. Germline-derived CDR1 and CDR2 are MGHRA and YSYEKL. CDR3 bases: TGCGCCAGCAGACCTACAGGGTACCCAACTAATGAAAAACTGTTTTTT. This translates into CASRPTGYPTNEKLFF.

The chain employs TRBV29-1 and TRBJ1-2, with D possibly matching TRBD1 (5 bases). CDR3 length: 16 amino acids. Germline CDR1 and CDR2: SQVTM and ANQGSEA. V was shortened by 1 base and J by 2 bases, with 17 bases between the two germline ends. In nucleotides, the CDR3 is TGCAGCGTTGAAGTAAGCGACAGTCGGACGAACTATGGCTACACCTTC. Residues: CSVEVSDSRTNYGYTF.

The table lists this clone with a count of one. The chain uses TRBV28 and TRBJ2-7; D is unresolved. This CDR3 contains 13 residues. CDR1 MDHEN and CDR2 SYDVKM come from the germline V gene. The germline V and J ends were trimmed by 3 bases and 6 bases, with 12 bases remaining between them. The CDR3 protein is CASSFQLAGEQYF. For the CDR3, the DNA is TGTGCCAGCAGTTTCCAACTGGCAGGCGAGCAGTACTTC.

Turning to this clone: At the DNA level, this CDR3 is encoded by other sequences in the same sample as well. The chain carries TRBV2 and TRBJ1-2; 9 bases are a match to TRBD1. Germline V gene data show CDR1 as SNHLY and CDR2 as FYNNEI. After removal of 6 bases from V and 5 bases from J, the junction contained 10 bases not matched to a gene. This CDR3 is 15 amino acids long. The CDR3: CASRPGQGGGYGYTF. The CDR3 coding sequence is TGTGCCAGCAGACCGGGACAGGGCGGAGGATATGGCTACACCTTC.

The V gene is TRBV4-2, the J gene TRBJ2-7, with 12 bases identical to TRBD1. With V trimmed by 1 base and J by 6 bases, 4 bases remained unmatched. The CDR3 spans 15 residues. From germline, CDR1 is LGHNA and CDR2 YNFKEQ. The CDR3 nucleotides are TGTGCCAGCAGCCAAGGGGGGACAGGGGGCGCCGAGCAGTACTTC. Protein sequence: CASSQGGTGGAEQYF.

The sample holds one count of this clone. V gene TRBV21-1 combines with J gene TRBJ2-1; the D segment call TRBD1 is taken from the table without a DNA check. TRBV21-1 is a listed pseudogene. The CDR3 is made up of 15 amino acids. The CDR3 DNA is TGTGCCAGCAGCAAAGCCAGGGAATCGTACAATGAGCAGTTCTTC. It specifies CASSKARESYNEQFF.

V and J are TRBV3-1 (or the pseudogene TRBV3-2) and TRBJ2-2; 12 bases are a match to TRBD2. CDR3 size: 16 residues. In germline, CDR1 is LGHDT, CDR2 YNNKEL (reference sequence). J gave up 2 bases and V 11 bases, and 9 bases lay outside the gene matches. The CDR3 loop reads CAPNVGLAGNTGELFF. In DNA, the CDR3 is TGTGCCCCCAATGTCGGACTAGCGGGAAACACCGGGGAGCTGTTTTTT.

J is TRBJ1-5 and V is TRBV28, with D tentatively TRBD1 (5 bases). V gave up 6 bases and J gave up 9 bases, with 12 bases separating them. The CDR3 length is 12 residues. Germline-derived CDR1 and CDR2 are MDHEN and SYDVKM. The CDR3 region is CASRGTVWPQHF. CDR3 coding DNA: TGTGCCAGCAGAGGGACCGTTTGGCCCCAGCATTTT. The variable domain in full, with the rest retrieved from reference TRBV28 and TRBJ1-5, is DVKVTQSSRYLVKRTGEKVFLECVQDMDHENMFWYRQDPGLGLRLIYFSYDVKMKEKGDIPEGYSVSREKKERFSLILESASTNQTSMYLCASRGTVWPQHFGDGTRLSIL.

The gene calls are TRBV3-1 (or the pseudogene TRBV3-2) and TRBJ2-3; no definite D call. There are 16 residues in the CDR3. V lost 0 bases to trimming and J lost 2 bases, with 12 bases between them. Germline values: CDR1 LGHDT, CDR2 YNNKEL (reference sequence). As DNA, the CDR3 is TGTGCCAGCAGCCAAGACGGGCTAGGAGCCACAGATACGCAGTATTTT. Its translation: CASSQDGLGATDTQYF.

The V and J genes are TRBV2 and TRBJ2-7, with D possibly matching TRBD1 (5 bases). V was clipped by 3 bases and J by 3 bases, with 15 bases between them. CDR3 length: 15 residues. Germline V lookup: CDR1 SNHLY, CDR2 FYNNEI. The CDR3 is CASSDGQGMVYEQYF. In DNA form, the CDR3 reads TGTGCCAGCAGTGATGGGCAGGGTATGGTCTACGAGCAGTACTTC. The full variable domain, its missing parts supplied by reference TRBV2 and TRBJ2-7, is EPEVTQTPSHQVTQMGQEVILRCVPISNHLYFYWYRQILGQKVEFLVSFYNNEISEKSEIFDDQFSVERPDGSNFTLKIRSTKLEDSAMYFCASSDGQGMVYEQYFGPGTRLTVT.

V and J are TRBV6-6 and TRBJ2-7; maybe TRBD1 (6 bases). Germline V gene sequence: CDR1 MNHNY, CDR2 SVGAGI (reference sequence). Trimming pared 7 bases from V and 7 bases from J, leaving 20 bases between. The CDR3 has 14 amino acids. DNA for the CDR3: TGTGCCAGCAAACCGGGACACTTTCTCCTAGAGCAGTACTTC. It translates to CASKPGHFLLEQYF.

The chain is built from TRBV6-1 and TRBJ1-4, with D possibly being TRBD1 (5 bases). Germline V lookup: CDR1 MNHNS, CDR2 SASEGT. The CDR3 contains 14 residues. Trimming stripped 1 base from V and 7 bases from J, with 10 bases between. The CDR3 sequence is CASSEGQGVEKLFF. The CDR3 DNA reads TGTGCCAGCAGTGAAGGTCAGGGCGTTGAAAAACTGTTTTTT.

This clone was picked up one time. The chain carries TRBV5-1 and TRBJ1-6, with 8 bases aligning to TRBD1. V dropped 4 bases and J dropped 0; count of bases not matched to a gene: 6. Germline values: CDR1 SGHRS, CDR2 YFSETQ. The CDR3 is made up of 17 amino acids. CDR3 in amino acids: CASSPGQGSSYNSPLHF. For the CDR3, the DNA is TGCGCCAGCAGCCCAGGACAGGGTAGCTCCTATAATTCACCCCTCCACTTT.

V gene TRBV28 combines with J gene TRBJ2-5; D possibly corresponds to TRBD2 (5 bases). The length of the CDR3 is 16 residues. V lost 5 bases to trimming and J lost 5 bases, with 21 bases between them. The germline CDR1 and CDR2 sequences are MDHEN and SYDVKM. Written as DNA, the CDR3 is TGTGCCAGCAGTCCACGACTAAGCAGGTCCCGGGAGACCCAGTACTTC. Protein: CASSPRLSRSRETQYF.

The rearrangement joins TRBV25-1 to TRBJ2-7; tentative D call: TRBD1 (6 bases). The germline V gene has CDR1 MGHDK and CDR2 SYGVNS. The V and J ends lost 4 bases and 5 bases respectively, with 12 bases between them. The CDR3 length is 13 residues. The CDR3 protein is CASSAQGGHEQYF. The DNA of the CDR3 is TGTGCCAGCAGTGCACAGGGTGGGCACGAGCAGTACTTC.

The genes are TRBV2 and TRBJ1-5; D is unresolved. The V end lost 4 bases, the J end lost 6 bases, and 10 bases lay between the germline ends. The CDR3 is 13 amino acids. CDR1 is SNHLY, CDR2 FYNNEI, per germline. The CDR3 sequence is CASSGETVQPQHF. The CDR3 region has the DNA TGTGCCAGCAGTGGAGAGACGGTTCAGCCCCAGCATTTT.

This clone was recorded once. The V gene is TRBV6-4, the J gene TRBJ1-2; D is unresolved. There are 12 residues in the CDR3. Trimming took 7 bases from V and 1 from J, leaving 7 bases between them. Germline loops: CDR1 MRHNA, CDR2 SNTAGT. The CDR3 loop is CASTEFNYGYTF. CDR3 nucleotides: TGTGCCAGCACCGAATTTAACTATGGCTACACCTTC.